The clone carrying this T cell receptor beta chain appeared many times. The read falls 3 residues short of the CDR3 end, and the missing part is taken from the germline J gene. The data were taken from a study of T cell clonality in common variable immunodeficiency. Here immunoSEQ multiplex PCR was the method, and the copy in TCRdb shows in-frame clones only, minus some. Singletons are absent from the sample, which has some 50,000 clones. Germline CDR1 ENHRY, CDR2 SYGVKD. The CDR3 sequence is 14 residues long. The V segment lost 11 bases and the J segment 7 bases; nucleotides outside the gene matches: 13. Patients and controls were mostly of Caucasian heritage.

Sequenced material: peripheral blood mononuclear cells. The V gene is TRBV10-3, the J gene TRBJ2-1; TRBD2 matches 8 bases. This clonotype was sampled from a person aged 18 to 75 in good health. CDR3 bases read: TGTGCCTCGGCGGTAGCGGGAAAACATAATGAG. Translated, it gives CASAVAGKHNE. From start to end, the CDR3 is CASAVAGKHNEQFF.